A selection of T cell receptor beta chains follows, all from one sample in a study of cytomegalovirus exposure and HLA in healthy donors. TCRdb's table, derived via immunoSEQ multiplex PCR, lists solely in-frame clones and lacks some. The sample consists of about 190,000 clones, 79% of them appearing once. Source material: PBMCs. Source of these receptors: a woman between 18 and 29 years old in good health and CMV-seronegative. The conserved cysteine and the conserved F or W are not part of the CDR3 here. D genes are given only for firm matches.

j_call v_call d_call cdr3_aa
TRBJ2-3 TRBV7-2 - ASSFFIGTDTQY
TRBJ1-2 TRBV7-9 - ASSLSRTQNYGYT
TRBJ2-1 TRBV7-9 - ASSLVGGRPYNEQF
TRBJ1-6 TRBV27 TRBD1 ASSYATGVDSPLH
TRBJ2-1 TRBV5-1 TRBD2 ASSTRTSGRGQNEQF
TRBJ1-5 TRBV30 TRBD1 AWDRGSNQPQH
TRBJ1-1 TRBV18 - ASSRNRETEAF
TRBJ1-2 TRBV7-2 - ASSLDSRGGYGYT
TRBJ1-2 TRBV29-1 - SVDGFPTNYGYT
TRBJ1-1 TRBV5-1 TRBD1 ASTEEGQGATYEAF
TRBJ1-6 TRBV27 - ASSWVEALQGGDSPLH
TRBJ1-5 TRBV6-6 TRBD1 ASSDRVAGNQPQH
TRBJ1-3 TRBV4-1 - ASSQEVTISGNTIY
TRBJ1-5 TRBV28 TRBD1 ASSPTGIGQPQH
TRBJ1-1 TRBV27 - ASSLIAGSEAF
TRBJ1-5 TRBV11-2 TRBD1 ASSLDTGVGQPQH
TRBJ1-1 TRBV28 - ASSQGNTEAF
TRBJ2-7 TRBV7-9 TRBD1 ASSLGTGGGREQY
TRBJ2-2 TRBV11-2 - ASHAFGHTGELF
TRBJ2-1 TRBV7-9 TRBD2 ASSQAGTTNNEQF
TRBJ2-3 TRBV7-2 TRBD2 ASSFGTSGSGTDTQY
TRBJ2-1 TRBV4-3 - ASSQRAGGEQF
TRBJ1-1 TRBV7-2 TRBD1 ASSSDGRGHTEAF
TRBJ1-5 TRBV27 TRBD1 ASSRDRNQPQH
TRBJ2-2 TRBV7-9 - ASSQPITTVTNTGELF
TRBJ1-1 TRBV7-9 - ASSPVGQLNTEAF
TRBJ2-7 TRBV9 TRBD2 ASSVEGLREGRSEQY
TRBJ1-2 TRBV7-2 - ASSFKITGHQANYGYT
TRBJ1-2 TRBV4-1 - ASSQEIPDGYT
TRBJ1-1 TRBV6-5 - ASSAGSTEAF
TRBJ1-2 TRBV7-2 - ASSSHREYGGYT
TRBJ2-1 TRBV10-3 - AARGGNEQF
TRBJ2-2 TRBV14 - ASSRLNTGELF
TRBJ2-7 TRBV6-5 - ASSYSPGLTGEQY
TRBJ1-2 TRBV11-2 TRBD1 ASSTTGGSDYGYT
TRBJ1-3 TRBV4-3 - ASSPGGSSGNTIY